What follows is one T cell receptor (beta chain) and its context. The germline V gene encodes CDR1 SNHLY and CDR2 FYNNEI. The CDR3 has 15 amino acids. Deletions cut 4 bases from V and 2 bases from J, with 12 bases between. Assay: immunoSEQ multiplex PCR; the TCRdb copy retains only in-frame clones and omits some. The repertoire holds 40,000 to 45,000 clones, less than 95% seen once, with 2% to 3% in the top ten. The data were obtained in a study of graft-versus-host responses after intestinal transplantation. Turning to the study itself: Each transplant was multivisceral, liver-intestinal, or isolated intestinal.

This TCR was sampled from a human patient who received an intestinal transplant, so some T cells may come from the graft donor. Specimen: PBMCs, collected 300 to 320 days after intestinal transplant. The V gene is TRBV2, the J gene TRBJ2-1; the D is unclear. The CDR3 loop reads CASSVTPSPYNEQFF. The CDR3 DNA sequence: TGTGCCAGCAGTGTCACTCCGTCACCCTACAATGAGCAGTTCTTC.